This TCR beta chain appears in the sequencing data of a study of T cells after yellow fever vaccination. Broader study findings: Booster sampling recovered most clones from primary vaccination (nearly 98% CD4, over 75% CD8).

V was cut by 1 base and J by 4 bases, with 11 bases left in between. Germline V gene lookup returns CDR1 SGHTA and CDR2 FQGNSA. The CDR3 sequence is 15 residues long. This clonotype has ten or more counts. Its antigen is not identified. TCRdb re-analysed the 5' RACE reads in MiXCR, keeping a single row per CDR3 protein. The repertoire has 300,000 to 450,000 distinct CDR3 sequences, under 7.5% of them found once; the top ten carry 15%. V and J are TRBV7-2 and TRBJ2-1; D tentatively fits TRBD1 or TRBD2 (7 bases each). The clonotype comes from a young man who received the YFV17D yellow fever vaccine. The source material was PBMCs, sampled 5 days after the yellow fever booster vaccination. CDR3: CASSLGQGGYNEQFF. The CDR3, as DNA: TGTGCCAGCAGCTTAGGACAGGGAGGGTACAATGAGCAGTTCTTC.